This TCR beta chain derives from a study of T cells in localized non-small cell lung cancer. Only in-frame clones appear in the TCRdb table, and some are missing; sequencing was by immunoSEQ multiplex PCR. The sample comprises fewer than 35,000 clones, 75% to 90% of which are singletons, and around a sixth rests with the top ten. The germline V gene has CDR1 SGHDT and CDR2 YYEEEE. The CDR3 consists of 15 residues. J was trimmed by 6 bases and V by 3 bases; bases with no gene match: 11. This TCR came from a man aged 35 to 70 with stage III lung adenocarcinoma. The chain joins TRBV5-6 to TRBJ1-1, with TRBD1 matching over 7 bases. Sequences were derived from peripheral blood mononuclear cells, sampled before any cancer treatment. The CDR3 loop is CASSWWDRQFSEAFF. The CDR3 nucleotides read TGTGCCAGCAGCTGGTGGGACAGACAATTCTCTGAAGCTTTCTTT.